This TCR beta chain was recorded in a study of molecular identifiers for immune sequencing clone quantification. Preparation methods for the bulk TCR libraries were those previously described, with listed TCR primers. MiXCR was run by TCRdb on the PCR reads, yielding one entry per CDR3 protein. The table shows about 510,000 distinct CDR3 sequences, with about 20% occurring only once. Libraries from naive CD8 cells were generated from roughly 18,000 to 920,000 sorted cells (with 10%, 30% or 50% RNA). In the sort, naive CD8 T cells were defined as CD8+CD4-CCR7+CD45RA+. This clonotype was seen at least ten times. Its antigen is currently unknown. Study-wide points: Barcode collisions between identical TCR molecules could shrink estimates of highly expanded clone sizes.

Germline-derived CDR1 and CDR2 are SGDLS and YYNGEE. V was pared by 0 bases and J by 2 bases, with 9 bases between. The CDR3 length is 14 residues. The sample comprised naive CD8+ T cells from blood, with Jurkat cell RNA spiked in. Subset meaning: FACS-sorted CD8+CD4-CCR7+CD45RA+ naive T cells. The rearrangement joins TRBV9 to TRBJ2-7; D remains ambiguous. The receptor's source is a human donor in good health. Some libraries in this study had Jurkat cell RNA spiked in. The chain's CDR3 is CASSVEVLTYEQYF. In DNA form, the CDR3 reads TGTGCCAGCAGCGTAGAGGTGCTGACCTACGAGCAGTACTTC.